The 25 T cell receptor beta chains below were found in one sample sequenced in a study of spatial heterogeneity in lung cancer. TCRdb itself ran the 5' RACE reads through MiXCR, one entry per CDR3 protein. The table lists 55,000 to 70,000 distinct CDR3 sequences, 6.3% of them singletons. Time point defined: sample taken at primary tumor resection. The starting material was PBMCs, obtained at surgery. The receptor set was obtained from a female donor with early-stage non-small cell lung cancer.

This chain links TRBV5-1 with TRBJ1-1; D is unresolved. V lost 0 bases, J lost 3 bases, and 6 bases lay in between. This CDR3 spans 13 amino acids. The germline gives CDR1 SGHRS, CDR2 YFSETQ. The CDR3 loop is CASSLDGHTEAFF. The CDR3 DNA is TGCGCCAGCAGCTTGGATGGGCACACTGAAGCTTTCTTT.

This clonotype turned up a few times. This chain joins TRBV12-3 or TRBV12-4 and TRBJ1-5, with a tentative D call TRBD1 (5 bases). The V gene lost 6 bases and the J gene lost 1 base, with 16 bases spanning the gap. The CDR3 loop spans 16 amino acids. The CDR3 is CASSSGGVPSNQPQHF. The DNA of the CDR3 is TGTGCCAGCAGCTCGGGGGGAGTACCGAGCAATCAGCCCCAGCATTTT.

The V gene is TRBV6-5, the J gene TRBJ1-4, with D tentatively TRBD1 (6 bases). V lost 4 bases and J 7 bases, leaving 22 bases between the germline ends. Germline V lookup: CDR1 MNHEY, CDR2 SVGAGI. The CDR3 covers 17 residues. The CDR3 here is CASSFRLPQGQSEKLFF. DNA of the CDR3: TGTGCCAGCAGTTTCCGTCTACCACAGGGCCAAAGTGAAAAACTGTTTTTT.

This clonotype has at least ten counts. This rearrangement joins TRBV6-5 to TRBJ1-3; D not certain. CDR3 length equals 13 residues. Trimming pared 9 bases from V and 5 bases from J, leaving 14 bases between. Germline V gene sequence: CDR1 MNHEY, CDR2 SVGAGI. The CDR3 is CASSPTVRNTIYF. CDR3 DNA sequence: TGTGCCAGTTCTCCGACGGTGAGAAACACCATATATTTT.

This chain connects TRBV9 to TRBJ2-7; 8 bases are a match to TRBD1. CDR1 and CDR2 from the germline V gene are SGDLS and YYNGEE. V shed 0 bases, J shed 4 bases, and the junction held 6 bases outside the gene matches. The CDR3 has 15 amino acids. The CDR3 sequence: CASSVASGQGYEQYF. As DNA, the CDR3 is TGTGCCAGCAGCGTAGCTTCCGGACAGGGTTACGAGCAGTACTTC.

This clonotype was counted only a few times. This sequence joins TRBV11-3 and TRBJ2-7, with a tentative D call TRBD1 (5 bases). Trimming took 6 bases from V and 0 from J, leaving 9 bases between them. CDR1 is SGHNT and CDR2 is YENEEA in the germline V gene. This CDR3 spans 13 amino acids. The CDR3 coding sequence is TGTGCCAGCAGACCCGACAGCTCCTACGAGCAGTACTTC. Protein: CASRPDSSYEQYF.

CDR3 region: CASSLNSGSYNEQFF. The CDR3 DNA follows: TGTGCCAGCAGCTTAAATAGCGGTTCCTACAATGAGCAGTTCTTC. V gene TRBV7-9 combines with J gene TRBJ2-1; maybe TRBD2 (6 bases). V lost 2 bases, J lost 1 base, and 9 bases lay in between. Germline assignment: CDR1 SEHNR and CDR2 FQNEAQ (reference sequence). This CDR3 has 15 amino acids.

This clonotype was detected a few times. This chain connects TRBV20-1 to TRBJ1-1, with D perhaps matching TRBD1 (5 bases). This CDR3 is built from 13 residues. Germline CDR1 DFQATT, CDR2 SNEGSKA (reference sequence). Trimming took 4 bases from V and 1 from J, leaving 10 bases between them. In nucleotides, the CDR3 is TGCAGTGCTAAACCCAGGGCGAACACTGAAGCTTTCTTT. It specifies CSAKPRANTEAFF.

This chain's CDR3 is CASSPGLYGYTF. The CDR3 DNA reads as TGTGCCTCCTCCCCAGGGCTCTATGGCTACACCTTC. The gene calls are TRBV6-5 and TRBJ1-2; perhaps TRBD1 as D (5 bases). Germline V CDR1 and CDR2: MNHEY, SVGAGI. Trimming left V 11 bases short and J 4 bases short, with 14 bases between. This CDR3 has 12 amino acids.

A few counts support this clonotype. The V gene is TRBV6-1, the J gene TRBJ2-2; D perhaps matches TRBD1 (6 bases). The germline V gene encodes CDR1 MNHNS and CDR2 SASEGT. The CDR3 length is 16 residues. The V end was cut by 5 bases, the J end by 2 bases, with 15 bases between. CDR3 protein: CASSPLRGLNTGELFF. Here the CDR3 DNA reads TGTGCCAGCAGTCCACTCAGGGGTCTAAACACCGGGGAGCTGTTTTTT.

This clonotype was detected many times. The rearrangement uses TRBV7-2 and TRBJ2-1; D unclear. Looked up from germline, CDR1 is SGHTA and CDR2 is FQGNSA. V was trimmed by 3 bases and J by 1 base, leaving 10 bases between them. The length of the CDR3 is 15 residues. CDR3 DNA: TGTGCCAGCAGCTTCCTAGGCGCTTCCTACAATGAGCAGTTCTTC. It encodes CASSFLGASYNEQFF.

The CDR3, as DNA: TGTGCCAGCTCACCAGGTTCAAGCTCCTACGAGCAGTACTTC. Amino acids: CASSPGSSSYEQYF. The V gene is TRBV18, the J gene TRBJ2-7; D is unclear. This CDR3 comprises 14 residues. The germline V and J ends were trimmed by 2 bases and 0 bases, with 8 bases remaining between them. From germline, CDR1 is KGHSH and CDR2 LQKENI.

This clonotype occurred many times. V is TRBV29-1 and J is TRBJ1-3; TRBD1 matches at 8 bases. This CDR3 region has 14 residues. CDR1 is SQVTM, CDR2 ANQGSEA, per germline. The ends lost 4 bases at V and 0 bases at J; junction bases unmatched: 2. The DNA for the CDR3 is TGCAGCGTTGCGGGACAGGCCTCTGGAAACACCATATATTTT. Its protein is CSVAGQASGNTIYF.

This clonotype was counted at least ten times. This chain connects TRBV10-3 to TRBJ2-5; D is unresolved. The CDR3 sequence is 14 residues long. Trimming removed 4 bases from V and 2 bases from J, with 11 bases in between. Germline loops: CDR1 ENHRY, CDR2 SYGVKD. CDR3 DNA sequence: TGTGCCATCAGTGTTAACGTAGGACAAGAGACCCAGTACTTC. This gives the protein CAISVNVGQETQYF.

This clonotype occurred many times. This chain uses TRBV7-3 with TRBJ1-2; D unclear. Deletions cut 5 bases from V and 2 bases from J, with 12 bases between. CDR3 length: 14 residues. CDR1 and CDR2 from the germline V gene are SGHTA and FQGTGA. CDR3 coding DNA: TGTGCCAGCAGCCCCGGGCGTGAAAACTATGGCTACACCTTC. This gives the protein CASSPGRENYGYTF. Complete variable domain (other parts from reference TRBV7-3 and TRBJ1-2): GAGVSQTPSNKVTEKGKYVELRCDPISGHTALYWYRQSLGQGPEFLIYFQGTGAADDSGLPNDRFFAVRPEGSVSTLKIQRTERGDSAVYLCASSPGRENYGYTFGSGTRLTVV.

There are many counts of this clonotype. The rearrangement uses TRBV10-3 and TRBJ2-3, with 11 positions matching TRBD1. This CDR3 spans 15 amino acids. In germline, CDR1 is ENHRY, CDR2 SYGVKD. Trimming at V came to 3 bases and at J to 9 bases, leaving 8 bases not matched to a gene. CDR3 protein: CAISEGTGGAETQYF. In nucleotides, the CDR3 is TGTGCCATCAGTGAAGGGACAGGGGGGGCCGAGACGCAGTATTTT.

This clonotype was counted ten times or more. The genes are TRBV7-3 and TRBJ2-1, with 9 bases lining up with TRBD2. The germline V gene encodes CDR1 SGHTA and CDR2 FQGTGA. This CDR3 contains 14 residues. V was pared by 4 bases and J by 5 bases, with 3 bases of the junction left unmatched. CDR3 sequence: CASSSGLANNEQFF. DNA of the CDR3: TGTGCCAGCAGCTCCGGACTAGCGAACAATGAGCAGTTCTTC.

Many counts were recorded for this clonotype. The rearrangement joins TRBV12-3 or TRBV12-4 to TRBJ1-2; no definite D call. The CDR3 covers 15 residues. V gave up 7 bases and J gave up 4 bases, with 19 bases separating them. Written as DNA, the CDR3 is TGTGCCAGCACTCCCCGGCGCGCCGACCCCTATGGCTACACCTTC. Amino acid sequence: CASTPRRADPYGYTF.

Ten or more counts support this clonotype. CDR3 loop: CASSRTLNTEAFF. In DNA form, the CDR3 reads TGTGCCAGCAGCCGGACCTTGAACACTGAAGCTTTCTTT. The chain has TRBV3-1 and TRBJ1-1; D call uncertain. Trimming stripped 4 bases from V and 0 bases from J, with 6 bases between. Germline V CDR1 and CDR2: LGHDT, YNNKEL (reference sequence). This CDR3 has 13 amino acids. The full variable domain, its missing parts supplied by reference TRBV3-1 and TRBJ1-1, is DTAVSQTPKYLVTQMGNDKSIKCEQNLGHDTMYWYKQDSKKFLKIMFSYNNKELIINETVPNRFSPKSPDKAHLNLHINSLELGDSAVYFCASSRTLNTEAFFGQGTRLTVV.

The chain is built from TRBV19 and TRBJ2-1; 9 nucleotides line up with TRBD2. CDR1 and CDR2 (germline): LNHDA, SQIVND (reference sequence). V was pared by 3 bases and J by 7 bases, with 7 bases of the junction left unmatched. CDR3 length equals 15 residues. The CDR3 here is CASSINSGGLNEQFF. The CDR3 DNA follows: TGTGCCAGTAGTATTAATAGCGGGGGCTTGAATGAGCAGTTCTTC.

This clonotype was detected ten times or more. The chain joins TRBV6-5 to TRBJ2-6; TRBD1 might be the D (5 bases). CDR1 is MNHEY and CDR2 is SVGAGI in the germline V gene. Trimming pared 2 bases from V and 0 bases from J, leaving 5 bases between. The CDR3 totals 15 residues. The CDR3 loop reads CASSYQGSGANVLTF. The CDR3 DNA is TGTGCCAGCAGTTACCAGGGCTCTGGGGCCAACGTCCTGACTTTC.

This clonotype was seen more than once but under ten times. The chain combines TRBV25-1 with TRBJ1-2; no clear D. CDR3 length: 11 amino acids. Germline CDR1 reads MGHDK; CDR2 reads SYGVNS. Trimming removed 5 bases at V and 4 bases at J, with 5 bases between. CDR3 residues: CASSQTYGYTF. The CDR3 DNA is TGTGCCAGCAGTCAAACCTATGGCTACACCTTC.

This clonotype was seen repeatedly, ten times or more. This chain links TRBV29-1 with TRBJ1-5; no definite D call. The CDR3 is 12 amino acids. Trimming took 4 bases from V and 5 from J, leaving 9 bases between them. Germline V gene sequence: CDR1 SQVTM, CDR2 ANQGSEA. Written as DNA, the CDR3 is TGCAGCGTTGGAGCCCTTGATCAGCCCCAGCATTTT. Translation: CSVGALDQPQHF.

This clonotype was observed a handful of times. The J gene is TRBJ2-5, the V gene TRBV6-5; 7 bases line up with TRBD1. Germline CDR1 and CDR2: MNHEY and SVGAGI. The CDR3 extends over 15 amino acids. The V and J ends lost 1 base and 3 bases, in that order; junction bases with no gene match: 5. CDR3 nucleotides: TGTGCCAGCAGTTACTTATATCAGGGGGAAGAGACCCAGTACTTC. Translated: CASSYLYQGEETQYF.

This clonotype was observed a few times. The chain has TRBV28 and TRBJ2-3; possibly TRBD1 or TRBD2 for D (5 bases each). V lost 5 bases, J lost 1 base, and 13 bases lay in between. CDR3 length: 15 residues. The V gene's germline CDR1 is MDHEN and CDR2 SYDVKM. The CDR3 here is CASSAVGVRTDTQYF. DNA of the CDR3: TGTGCCAGCAGTGCGGTGGGGGTTCGCACAGATACGCAGTATTTT.